The subject of this entry is one T cell receptor beta chain. Its antigen is undetermined. This CDR3 has 13 amino acids. With 3 bases removed from V and 4 bases from J, the gap between germline ends came to 13 bases. The germline gives CDR1 GTSNPN, CDR2 SVGIG (reference sequence). This specimen belongs to a study of T cells in localized non-small cell lung cancer. Findings and caveats of the study: Longer overall survival was seen with higher T cell density measured in blood. Adjacent lung held a median approximately 50 of the top 100 tumor clones. Peak T cell clonality was found in uninvolved adjacent lung, exceeding tumor. Sequence data derive from only one tumor region, so heterogeneity remains possible.

The table came from immunoSEQ multiplex PCR; TCRdb's copy has only in-frame clones and leaves some out. Seen here are approximately 65,000 clones, roughly 79% observed once, and the top ten hold roughly 4.8%. The material sequenced was PBMCs, taken before any cancer treatment. The origin of this receptor is a man between 40 and 70 years old with stage II lung adenocarcinoma. The V and J genes are TRBV30 and TRBJ2-7; D tentatively reads TRBD1 or TRBD2 (5 bases each). The CDR3 DNA reads as TGTGCCTGGAGGACGCCGGGACCATACGAGCAGTACTTC. Protein product: CAWRTPGPYEQYF.